Listed below are T cell receptor beta chains from one sample, sequenced in a study of blood T cells in healthy people across ages. TCRdb called the 5' RACE reads again in MiXCR, with one record for every CDR3 protein. The repertoire holds about 1.5 million distinct CDR3 sequences, with 35% to 45% as singletons. Input material: blood. These receptors originate from a young woman in good health. Both conserved end residues are part of each CDR3. Fields, in order: V gene, clone size, J gene, D gene, CDR3 DNA, CDR3 protein. A D gene is named only where the DNA matches it firmly. The size field is filled for only some rows; it gives once, few, many or a size class.

TRBV20-1	-	TRBJ1-2	-	TGCAGTGCTAGAATGTCACATCCCAACTATGGCTACACCTTC	CSARMSHPNYGYTF
TRBV6-2/TRBV6-3	-	TRBJ2-5	-	TGTGCCAGCAGTTCGGGGGTTGCAAAGACCCAGTACTTC	CASSSGVAKTQYF
TRBV3-1	-	TRBJ2-5	-	TGTGCCAGCAACCAGGGACTTCGGGAGACCCAGTACTTC	CASNQGLRETQYF
TRBV2	few	TRBJ1-1	-	TGTGCCGGGCGGGACTCCCTAACAATGAACACTGAAGCTTTCTTT	CAGRDSLTMNTEAFF
TRBV10-3	once	TRBJ2-2	-	TGTGCCGCCGGGGGAGTTTCCGGGGAGCTGTTTTTT	CAAGGVSGELFF
TRBV12-3/TRBV12-4	-	TRBJ1-4	-	TGTGCCAGCAGTTTCTCAGGTCATGAAAAACTGTTTTTT	CASSFSGHEKLFF
TRBV5-1	few	TRBJ2-7	TRBD2	TGCGCCAGCAGCGCGGGACTACTGAGCTACGAGCAGTACTTC	CASSAGLLSYEQYF
TRBV7-2	few	TRBJ2-1	TRBD2	TGTGCCAGCAGCTTGAACAGCGGGGGATTCAATGAGCAGTTCTTC	CASSLNSGGFNEQFF
TRBV12-3/TRBV12-4	-	TRBJ2-7	-	TGTGCCAGCAGCCTGAACAACCCGCGGGACGAGCAGTACTTC	CASSLNNPRDEQYF
TRBV20-1	-	TRBJ1-2	-	TGCACCTTTGCAGGGGCCTATGGCTACACCTTC	CTFAGAYGYTF
TRBV4-1	few	TRBJ2-3	TRBD2	TGCGCCAGCAGGAGACTAGCGATCTCCACAGATACGCAGTATTTT	CASRRLAISTDTQYF
TRBV6-1	-	TRBJ2-7	TRBD1	TGTGCCAGCAGTGCCTCCGAGACAGGGGGGAATGAGCAGTACTTC	CASSASETGGNEQYF
TRBV29-1	many	TRBJ2-1	-	TGCAGCGTGGTGGATCAGGGCTATGAGCAGTTCTTC	CSVVDQGYEQFF
TRBV20-1	few	TRBJ1-3	TRBD1	TGCAGTGCTATCGGGGGGACAGGTGGAAGCTCTGGAAACACCATATATTTT	CSAIGGTGGSSGNTIYF
TRBV5-6	-	TRBJ1-5	-	TGTGCCAGCAGCTTGGCAACGGCTAGCAATCAGCCCCAGCATTTT	CASSLATASNQPQHF
TRBV9	-	TRBJ2-7	-	TGTGCCAGCAGCGTAGTTAGGAAGAGCCTATTTTGGGAGCAGTACTTC	CASSVVRKSLFWEQYF
TRBV4-1	-	TRBJ2-1	-	TGCGCCAGCAGCCAAGACATCAACAATGAGCAGTTCTTC	CASSQDINNEQFF
TRBV9	-	TRBJ2-5	TRBD2	TGTGCCAGCAGCCCCCGGGAGGGGGTAATAGAGACCCAGTACTTC	CASSPREGVIETQYF
TRBV28	-	TRBJ1-1	-	TGTGCCAGCAGCCCTGGAGGGGTGGACATGAACACTGAAGCTTTCTTT	CASSPGGVDMNTEAFF
TRBV3-1	-	TRBJ1-2	-	TGTGCCAGCAGCCAAGGGGCAGCTATTAACTATGGCTACACCTTC	CASSQGAAINYGYTF
TRBV6-2/TRBV6-3	-	TRBJ2-5	-	TGTGCCAGCAGTCCCAGCCGGAATTACAATGAGCAGTACTTC	CASSPSRNYNEQYF
TRBV7-6	-	TRBJ2-1	-	TGTGCCAGCAGCCTAAACTGGCTTCCCGATGAGCAGTTCTTC	CASSLNWLPDEQFF
TRBV25-1	few	TRBJ2-7	TRBD2	TGTGCCAGCAGTGAACTCGGGACTAGCGGGTATCTGTACGAGCAGTACTTC	CASSELGTSGYLYEQYF
TRBV6-5	few	TRBJ2-5	-	TGTGCCAGCAGTTACTCGATGTTAGGGGAGACCCAGTACTTC	CASSYSMLGETQYF
TRBV11-2	-	TRBJ2-3	-	TGTGCCAGCAGAGTAGGACTGACAGATACGCAGTATTTT	CASRVGLTDTQYF
TRBV27	-	TRBJ2-2	-	TGTGCCAGCAGTTCACTCCGGACTGTCACCGGGGAGCTGTTTTTT	CASSSLRTVTGELFF
TRBV7-2	-	TRBJ2-7	-	TGTGCCAGCAGCTTAGACGGGACAAGTATCCGAGAGCAGTACTTC	CASSLDGTSIREQYF
TRBV20-1	few	TRBJ2-1	-	TGCAGTGCTAGAGATCAGGGGACAAGCTCCTACAATGAGCAGTTCTTC	CSARDQGTSSYNEQFF
TRBV28	few	TRBJ2-7	TRBD2	TGTGCCACCCGGACTAGCGGGAGTTCCTACGAGCAGTACTTC	CATRTSGSSYEQYF
TRBV25-1	-	TRBJ2-5	TRBD2	TGTGCCAGCATCCTCACTAGCGGGGGACAAGAGACCCAGTACTTC	CASILTSGGQETQYF
TRBV9	many	TRBJ1-4	-	TGTGCCAGCAGCCCCAATTGGGGTGCGGAAAAACTGTTTTTT	CASSPNWGAEKLFF
TRBV29-1	few	TRBJ1-1	-	TGCAGCGTTGACCAACCCGGCACTGAAGCTTTCTTT	CSVDQPGTEAFF
TRBV7-9	-	TRBJ2-3	-	TGTGCCAGCAGCCCGCGTCTGAGCCTAGTACCAGATACGCAGTATTTT	CASSPRLSLVPDTQYF
TRBV4-3	few	TRBJ2-1	TRBD2	TGCGCCAGCAGCCAACAGACTAGCGGGAGGGTCGAGCAGTTCTTC	CASSQQTSGRVEQFF
TRBV2	few	TRBJ2-7	-	TGTGCCAGCTGTGATGCGGGCCCCTCCTACGAGCAGTACTTC	CASCDAGPSYEQYF
TRBV20-1	-	TRBJ2-3	TRBD2	TGCAGTGCTAGTACGGCTAGCGGGAGTGGAGATACGCAGTATTTT	CSASTASGSGDTQYF
TRBV9	few	TRBJ2-7	TRBD2	TGTGCCAGCAGCATAGCGGGAGGGAGCTCCTACAATGAGCAGTACTTC	CASSIAGGSSYNEQYF